These 16 T cell receptor beta chains originate from one sample sequenced in a study of PD-1 blockade in classical Hodgkin lymphoma. Generated by immunoSEQ multiplex PCR, the TCRdb table keeps only in-frame clones and is missing some. The repertoire holds under 20,000 clones, with 82% as singletons. Relapse was seen in all patients after autologous stem cell transplantation, and brentuximab vedotin exposure was variable. Sequencing was performed on peripheral blood mononuclear cells (PBMCs), taken before the second cycle of nivolumab. The receptor set was obtained from a human donor with classical Hodgkin lymphoma.

The CDR3 spells CASSEGGSPSHGYTF. The CDR3 nucleotides are TGTGCCAGCAGTGAAGGCGGGTCCCCGAGTCATGGCTACACCTTC. The chain employs TRBV6-1 and TRBJ1-2; D not resolved. The germline gives CDR1 MNHNS, CDR2 SASEGT. This CDR3 comprises 15 residues. The V and J ends lost 1 base and 6 bases respectively, with 15 bases between them.

This clone was picked up one time. As DNA, the CDR3 is TGTGCCAGCAGCCGGGACTCAGCCTACGAGCAGTACTTC. This codes for CASSRDSAYEQYF. The chain carries TRBV21-1 and TRBJ2-7; no check of the table's D call, TRBD2, against the DNA was made. TRBV21-1 is a listed pseudogene. The CDR3 contains 13 residues.

The rearrangement links TRBV4-1 to TRBJ2-1; 7 bases line up with TRBD2. V was pared by 1 base and J by 5 bases, with 11 bases of the junction left unmatched. CDR3 length equals 17 residues. Germline loops: CDR1 MGHRA, CDR2 YSYEKL. The CDR3 sequence: CASSQAGRGGSNNEQFF. CDR3 nucleotides: TGCGCCAGCAGCCAAGCTGGCCGCGGGGGTTCTAACAATGAGCAGTTCTTC.

The chain links TRBV28 to TRBJ2-3, with 7 bases fitting TRBD1. This CDR3 is built from 14 residues. With V trimmed by 5 bases and J by 4 bases, 6 bases remained unmatched. Germline V gene sequence: CDR1 MDHEN, CDR2 SYDVKM. CDR3 sequence reads: CASSPDREPDTQYF. CDR3 DNA: TGTGCCAGCAGTCCCGACAGGGAGCCAGATACGCAGTATTTT.

This rearrangement joins TRBV5-6 to TRBJ2-3; 7 bases match TRBD2. There are 16 residues in the CDR3. V trimming: 4 bases; J trimming: 5 bases; junction bases outside the gene matches: 13. CDR1 SGHDT and CDR2 YYEEEE come from the germline V gene. CDR3 nucleotide sequence: TGTGCCAGCAGCCGTCCGGGTGGGAGGGCTCAAGATACGCAGTATTTT. Its translation: CASSRPGGRAQDTQYF.

There are a few counts of this clone. V and J are TRBV29-1 and TRBJ2-3; D gene uncertain. Germline loops: CDR1 SQVTM, CDR2 ANQGSEA. CDR3 length equals 13 residues. V shed 4 bases and J shed 5 bases, with 13 bases lying between them. CDR3 amino acids: CSVVIPVVDTQYF. CDR3 in DNA: TGCAGCGTTGTGATCCCGGTTGTAGATACGCAGTATTTT.

The V and J genes are TRBV15 and TRBJ2-1; D ambiguous. V was cut by 0 bases and J by 0 bases, with 12 bases left in between. The CDR3 is 17 residues long. The V gene's germline CDR1 is LNHNV and CDR2 YYDKDF (reference sequence). The CDR3 region has the DNA TGTGCCACCAGCAGAGATGCACACAAGAGCTCCTACAATGAGCAGTTCTTC. It encodes CATSRDAHKSSYNEQFF.

The chain is built from TRBV2 and TRBJ1-3, with D perhaps matching TRBD1 (6 bases). V was cut by 6 bases and J by 3 bases, with 12 bases left in between. This CDR3 has 14 residues. Germline values: CDR1 SNHLY, CDR2 FYNNEI. The DNA of the CDR3 is TGTGCCAGCAGGAACAGGGTTGGTGGAAACACCATATATTTT. As protein: CASRNRVGGNTIYF.

This chain connects TRBV18 to TRBJ2-7, with TRBD1 matching over 7 bases. This CDR3 has 15 residues. With V trimmed by 3 bases and J by 1 base, 6 bases remained unmatched. The germline CDR1 and CDR2 sequences are KGHSH and LQKENI. CDR3 in DNA: TGTGCCAGCTCACCTTCGTCAGGGGGTTCCTACGAGCAGTACTTC. Protein: CASSPSSGGSYEQYF.

The chain is built from TRBV19 and TRBJ2-7; a possible D gene is TRBD2 (5 bases). The CDR3 is 13 amino acids. V was pared by 3 bases and J by 5 bases, with 11 bases between. The V gene's germline CDR1 is LNHDA and CDR2 SQIVND (reference sequence). The CDR3 DNA reads as TGTGCCAGTAGTATCCCCCCGCGGGACGAGCAGTACTTC. Its protein product is CASSIPPRDEQYF.

The chain employs TRBV5-4 and TRBJ2-7; D ambiguous. The V gene's germline CDR1 is SGHNT and CDR2 YYREEE (reference sequence). V dropped 1 base and J dropped 4 bases, with 15 bases sitting between them. The CDR3 has 15 amino acids. CDR3 in amino acids: CASSLSNGPSYEQYF. The CDR3 DNA reads as TGTGCCAGCAGCTTGTCGAACGGCCCGTCGTACGAGCAGTACTTC.

The chain is built from TRBV15 and TRBJ2-7, with D possibly TRBD1 on 5 matching bases. In germline, CDR1 is LNHNV, CDR2 YYDKDF (reference sequence). V lost 0 bases to trimming and J lost 2 bases, with 8 bases between them. The CDR3 runs to 14 residues. The CDR3 loop is CATSRDQGPYEQYF. CDR3 sequence (DNA): TGTGCCACCAGCAGAGATCAGGGCCCCTACGAGCAGTACTTC.

This chain links TRBV6-1 with TRBJ2-4; D uncertain. Germline V gene lookup returns CDR1 MNHNS and CDR2 SASEGT. Trimming removed 5 bases from V and 6 bases from J, with 8 bases in between. The CDR3 is 12 residues long. The CDR3 sequence is CASSPPGNIQYF. The CDR3 nucleotides are TGTGCCAGCAGTCCCCCAGGAAACATTCAGTACTTC.

This chain uses TRBV12-2 with TRBJ2-7; TRBD1, the table's D call, lacks a check against the DNA. TRBV12-2 is recorded as a pseudogene. This CDR3 has 18 residues. CDR3 amino acids: CASRSRGQGAIYSYEQYF. The CDR3 region has the DNA TGTGCAAGTCGCTCTCGTGGACAGGGGGCGATTTATTCCTACGAGCAGTACTTC.

The chain joins TRBV11-2 to TRBJ1-1; D is possibly TRBD1 (5 bases). Germline CDR1 and CDR2: SGHAT and FQNNGV. CDR3 length equals 13 residues. Trimming removed 5 bases from V and 7 bases from J, with 14 bases in between. Here the CDR3 reads CASSLSGSFEAFF. CDR3 sequence (DNA): TGTGCCAGCAGCCTTTCAGGGAGCTTTGAAGCTTTCTTT.

The rearrangement uses TRBV5-5 and TRBJ2-6, with 8 positions matching TRBD1. Trimming at V came to 4 bases and at J to 2 bases, leaving 2 bases not matched to a gene. This CDR3 region has 15 residues. Per the germline V gene, CDR1 is SGHKS and CDR2 is YYEKEE (reference sequence). The CDR3 sequence: CASSRTGPGANVLTF. In DNA form, the CDR3 reads TGTGCCAGCAGCCGGACAGGGCCTGGGGCCAACGTCCTGACTTTC.